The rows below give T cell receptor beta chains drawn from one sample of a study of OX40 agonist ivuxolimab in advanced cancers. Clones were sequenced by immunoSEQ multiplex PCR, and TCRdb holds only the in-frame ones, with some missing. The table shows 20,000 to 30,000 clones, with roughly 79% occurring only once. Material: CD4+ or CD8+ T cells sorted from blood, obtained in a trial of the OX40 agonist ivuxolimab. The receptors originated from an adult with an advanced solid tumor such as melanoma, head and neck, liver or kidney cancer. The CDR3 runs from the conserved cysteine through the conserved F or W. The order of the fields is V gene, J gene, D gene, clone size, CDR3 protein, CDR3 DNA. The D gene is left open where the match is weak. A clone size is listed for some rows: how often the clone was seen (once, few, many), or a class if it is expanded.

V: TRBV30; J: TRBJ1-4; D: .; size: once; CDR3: CAWSDRRGATNEKLFF; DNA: TGTGCCTGGAGTGACAGGAGGGGGGCAACTAATGAAAAACTGTTTTTT
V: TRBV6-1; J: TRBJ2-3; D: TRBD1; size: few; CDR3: CASSEWDRGQDTQYF; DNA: TGTGCCAGCAGTGAATGGGACAGGGGGCAGGATACGCAGTATTTT
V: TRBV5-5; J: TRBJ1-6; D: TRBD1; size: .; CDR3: CASSFDGWTGINSPLHF; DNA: TGTGCCAGCAGCTTTGATGGCTGGACAGGTATAAATTCACCCCTCCACTTT
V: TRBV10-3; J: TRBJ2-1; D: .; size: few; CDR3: CAISESFGDIYNEQFF; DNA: TGTGCCATCAGTGAGTCGTTTGGGGACATATACAATGAGCAGTTCTTC
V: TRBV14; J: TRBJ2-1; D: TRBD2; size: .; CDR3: CASSQGGTSVDEQFF; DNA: TGTGCCAGCAGCCAAGGTGGGACTAGCGTGGATGAGCAGTTCTTC
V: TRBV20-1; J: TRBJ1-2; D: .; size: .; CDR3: CSAKQSYGYTF; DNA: TGCAGTGCAAAACAGTCCTATGGCTACACCTTC
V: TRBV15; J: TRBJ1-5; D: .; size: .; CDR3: CATSTPWDWGAGNQPQHF; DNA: TGTGCCACCAGCACACCCTGGGATTGGGGGGCGGGCAATCAGCCCCAGCATTTT
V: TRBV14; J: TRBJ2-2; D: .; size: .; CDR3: CASSQDRVAANTGELFF; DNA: TGTGCCAGCAGCCAAGATCGTGTGGCAGCTAACACCGGGGAGCTGTTTTTT
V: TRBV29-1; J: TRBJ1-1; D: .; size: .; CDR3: CIGGMNTEAFF; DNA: TGCATTGGGGGTATGAACACTGAAGCTTTCTTT
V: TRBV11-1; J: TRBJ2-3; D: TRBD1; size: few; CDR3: CASSAGTGGFKQYF; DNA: TGTGCCAGCAGCGCCGGGACAGGGGGGTTTAAGCAGTATTTT
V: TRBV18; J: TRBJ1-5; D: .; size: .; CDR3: CASSGTVYEPQHF; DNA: TGTGCCAGCTCCGGGACGGTCTATGAGCCCCAGCATTTT
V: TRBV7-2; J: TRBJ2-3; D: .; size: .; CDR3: CASSFQGYTQYF; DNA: TGTGCCAGCAGCTTTCAGGGGTACACGCAGTATTTT
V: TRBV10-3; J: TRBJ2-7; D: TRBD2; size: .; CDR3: CAIFGGGQGHEQYF; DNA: TGTGCCATCTTCGGCGGGGGGCAAGGACACGAGCAGTACTTC
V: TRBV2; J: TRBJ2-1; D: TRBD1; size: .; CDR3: CASSNARGRNNEQFF; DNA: TGTGCCAGCAGCAACGCCAGGGGGCGGAACAATGAGCAGTTCTTC
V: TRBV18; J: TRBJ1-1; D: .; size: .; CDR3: CASSPPVRGAEAFF; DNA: TGTGCCAGCTCACCACCGGTGAGGGGGGCTGAAGCTTTCTTT
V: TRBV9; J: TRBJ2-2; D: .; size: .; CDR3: CASDGGFGTGELFF; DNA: TGTGCCAGCGATGGGGGCTTCGGCACCGGGGAGCTGTTTTTT
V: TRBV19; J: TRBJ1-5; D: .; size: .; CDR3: CASSSRGNNQPQHF; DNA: TGTGCCAGTAGTAGTCGAGGGAACAATCAGCCCCAGCATTTT
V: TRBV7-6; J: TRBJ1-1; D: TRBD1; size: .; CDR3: CASSWGQGLNTEAFF; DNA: TGTGCCAGCAGCTGGGGACAGGGGTTAAACACTGAAGCTTTCTTT
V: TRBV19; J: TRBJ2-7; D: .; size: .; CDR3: CASSIDLSTSSLGWEQYF; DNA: TGTGCCAGTAGTATAGATTTGAGTACTAGTTCCCTCGGGTGGGAGCAGTACTTC
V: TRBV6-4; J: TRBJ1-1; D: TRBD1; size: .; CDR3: CASSDRNWTGRLTEAFF; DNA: TGTGCCAGCAGTGACCGGAATTGGACAGGGCGGTTGACTGAAGCTTTCTTT
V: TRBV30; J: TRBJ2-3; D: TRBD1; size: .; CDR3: CAWSVDRGTGTQYF; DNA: TGTGCCTGGAGTGTAGACAGGGGAACGGGGACGCAGTATTTT
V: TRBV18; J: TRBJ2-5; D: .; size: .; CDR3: CASSPPGDEETQYF; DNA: TGTGCCAGCTCACCACCGGGCGATGAAGAGACCCAGTACTTC
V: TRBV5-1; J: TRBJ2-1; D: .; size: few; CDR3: CASSLSGAYNEQFF; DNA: TGCGCCAGCAGCTTGTCAGGGGCCTACAATGAGCAGTTCTTC
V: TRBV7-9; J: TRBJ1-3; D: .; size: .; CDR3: CASSSGTLRGNTIYF; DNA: TGTGCCAGCAGCTCTGGGACTTTAAGGGGAAACACCATATATTTT
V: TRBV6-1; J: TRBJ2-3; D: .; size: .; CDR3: CASSEGGPMDTQYF; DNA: TGTGCCAGCAGTGAAGGGGGGCCCATGGATACGCAGTATTTT
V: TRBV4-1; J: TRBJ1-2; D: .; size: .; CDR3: CASSFPEGYTF; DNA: TGCGCCAGCAGCTTCCCGGAGGGCTACACCTTC
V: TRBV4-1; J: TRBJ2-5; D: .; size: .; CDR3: CASSPLWGQETQYF; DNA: TGCGCCAGCAGCCCCCTCTGGGGGCAAGAGACCCAGTACTTC
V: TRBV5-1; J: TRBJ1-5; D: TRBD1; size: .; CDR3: CASSKTGDPNQPQHF; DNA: TGCGCCAGTAGTAAGACAGGGGACCCCAATCAGCCCCAGCATTTT
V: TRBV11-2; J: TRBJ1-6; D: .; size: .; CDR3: CASSLGDGYNSPLHF; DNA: TGTGCCAGCAGCTTAGGGGACGGGTATAATTCACCCCTCCACTTT
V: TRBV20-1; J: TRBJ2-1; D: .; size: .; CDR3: CSASQGNEQFF; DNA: TGCAGTGCTAGCCAGGGGAATGAGCAGTTCTTC
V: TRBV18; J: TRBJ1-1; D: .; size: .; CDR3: CASSLTANTEAFF; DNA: TGTGCCAGCTCCCTGACAGCGAACACTGAAGCTTTCTTT
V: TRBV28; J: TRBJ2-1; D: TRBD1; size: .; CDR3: CASKKQGSRNEQFF; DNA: TGTGCCAGCAAGAAACAGGGGTCCCGGAATGAGCAGTTCTTC
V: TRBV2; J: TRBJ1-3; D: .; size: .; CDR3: CASSEAVSGNTIYF; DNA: TGTGCCAGCAGTGAAGCGGTCTCTGGAAACACCATATATTTT
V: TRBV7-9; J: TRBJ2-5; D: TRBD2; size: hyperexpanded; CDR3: CASSLTGLAGWETQYF; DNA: TGTGCCAGCAGCTTAACCGGACTAGCGGGGTGGGAGACCCAGTACTTC
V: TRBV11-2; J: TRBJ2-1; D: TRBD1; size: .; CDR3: CASSSGTVYNEQFF; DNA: TGTGCCAGCAGCTCCGGGACAGTATACAATGAGCAGTTCTTC
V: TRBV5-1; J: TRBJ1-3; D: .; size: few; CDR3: CASSLERAPGNTIYF; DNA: TGCGCCAGCAGCTTGGAGAGGGCGCCTGGAAACACCATATATTTT
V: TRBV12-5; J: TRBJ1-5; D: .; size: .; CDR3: CASGFSIREDQPQHF; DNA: TGTGCTAGTGGTTTTTCGATACGGGAGGATCAGCCCCAGCATTTT
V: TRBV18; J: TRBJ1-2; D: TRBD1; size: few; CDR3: CASSPRQGDGYTF; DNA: TGTGCCAGCTCACCACGACAGGGGGATGGCTACACCTTC
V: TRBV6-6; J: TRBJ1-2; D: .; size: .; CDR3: CASSQDSSGYTF; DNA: TGTGCCAGCAGTCAGGACAGTTCAGGCTACACCTTC
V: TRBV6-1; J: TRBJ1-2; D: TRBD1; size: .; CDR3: CASSDRGSGGYTF; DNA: TGTGCCAGCAGTGACAGGGGGTCCGGTGGCTACACCTTC
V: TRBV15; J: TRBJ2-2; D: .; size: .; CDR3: CATSRDGGAANTGELFF; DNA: TGTGCCACCAGCAGAGATGGGGGGGCCGCGAACACCGGGGAGCTGTTTTTT
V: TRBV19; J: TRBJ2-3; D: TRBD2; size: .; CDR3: CASSIAPSGVQDTQYF; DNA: TGTGCCAGTAGTATCGCGCCTAGCGGGGTTCAAGATACGCAGTATTTT
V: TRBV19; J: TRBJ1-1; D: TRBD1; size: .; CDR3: CASSTDRGMNTEAFF; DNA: TGTGCCAGTAGTACGGACAGGGGCATGAACACTGAAGCTTTCTTT
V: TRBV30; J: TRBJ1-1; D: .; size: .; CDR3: CAWSGGIYEAFF; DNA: TGTGCCTGGTCCGGGGGAATCTATGAAGCTTTCTTT
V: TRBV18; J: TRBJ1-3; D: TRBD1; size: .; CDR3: CASSPNRQGSGNTIYF; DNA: TGTGCCAGCTCACCTAATCGACAGGGCAGTGGAAACACCATATATTTT